The source of this T cell receptor beta chain is a study of T cells after yellow fever vaccination. Study findings and constraints: Most primary-vaccination clones reappeared after the booster (about 96% CD4, roughly 90% CD8).

UMIs and a universal primer site were added when TCR cDNA was made by 5'RACE template switching. TCRdb processed the 5' RACE reads anew with MiXCR; each CDR3 protein has one entry. Here the sample spans 42,000 or so distinct CDR3 sequences, roughly 7% being singletons. This clonotype appeared a few times. Germline-derived CDR1 and CDR2 are LNHNV and YYDKDF (reference sequence). The V end was cut by 5 bases, the J end by 3 bases, with 10 bases between. CDR3 length: 14 amino acids. Sample: CD8+ T cells not binding an NS4B(214-222) dextramer, sorted from PBMCs, taken 45 days after the yellow fever booster vaccination. This clonotype originated in a man aged 30 to 39 who received the YFV17D yellow fever vaccine. The gene calls are TRBV15 and TRBJ2-2, with D hard to call. The CDR3 protein is CATSQHSDTGELFF. The CDR3 nucleotides read TGTGCCACCAGCCAGCACTCAGACACCGGGGAGCTGTTTTTT.